What follows describes a single TCR beta chain. Samples were assayed with immunoSEQ v3.0 at survey level. Some clones are missing from TCRdb's copy, which holds only in-frame ones; the method was immunoSEQ multiplex PCR. The repertoire includes roughly 20,000 clones, approximately 80% of them detected once, and almost 9.5% sits in the top ten. This CDR3 has 13 amino acids. The V end lost 4 bases, the J end lost 2 bases, and 9 bases lay between the germline ends. Germline V gene sequence: CDR1 LGHNA, CDR2 YSLEER. These data belong to a study of long-term antiretroviral therapy in people with HIV. This specimen consisted of unsorted PBMCs, obtained 0.5 years before starting antiretroviral therapy. This receptor was identified in a man between 18 and 35 years old with HIV. The J gene is TRBJ2-7, the V gene TRBV4-3, with D possibly being TRBD1 (5 bases). In nucleotides, the CDR3 is TGCGCCAGCAGCCCGGACATTACCTACGAGCAGTACTTC. Its protein product is CASSPDITYEQYF.